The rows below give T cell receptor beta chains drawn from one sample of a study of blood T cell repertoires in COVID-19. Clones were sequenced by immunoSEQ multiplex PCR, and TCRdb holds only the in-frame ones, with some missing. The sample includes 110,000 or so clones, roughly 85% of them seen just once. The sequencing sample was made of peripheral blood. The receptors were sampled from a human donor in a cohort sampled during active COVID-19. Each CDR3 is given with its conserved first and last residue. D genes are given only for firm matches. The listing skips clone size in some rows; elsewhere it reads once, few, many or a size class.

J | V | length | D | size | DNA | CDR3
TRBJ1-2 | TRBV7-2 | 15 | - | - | TGTGCCAGCAGCTTAGGGAGACAGGTCAACTATGGCTACACCTTC | CASSLGRQVNYGYTF
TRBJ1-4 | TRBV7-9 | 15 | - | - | TGTGCCAGCAGCTTAGAAGCTAGAGACCGGGAAAAACTGTTTTTT | CASSLEARDREKLFF
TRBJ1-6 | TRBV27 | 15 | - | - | TGTGCCAGCAGTTTATCTAAGCAGGTCATGACGCCCCTCCACTTT | CASSLSKQVMTPLHF
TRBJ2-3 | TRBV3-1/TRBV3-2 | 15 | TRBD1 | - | TGTGCCAGCAGCCCCGGGACAGGGTTTTTAGATACGCAGTATTTT | CASSPGTGFLDTQYF
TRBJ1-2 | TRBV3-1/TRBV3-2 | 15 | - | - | TGTGCCAGCAGCCTCGGCACCCAGGGTTACTATGGCTACACCTTC | CASSLGTQGYYGYTF
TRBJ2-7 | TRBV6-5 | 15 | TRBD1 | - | TGTGCCAGCAGACAGGGGGCGGTCATCGTTTACGAGCAGTACTTC | CASRQGAVIVYEQYF
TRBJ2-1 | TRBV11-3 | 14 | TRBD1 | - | TGTGCCAGCAGCTTGGGACAGTCCTACAATGAGCAGTTCTTC | CASSLGQSYNEQFF
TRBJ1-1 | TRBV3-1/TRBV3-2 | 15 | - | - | TGTGCCAGCAGCCAAAGTTGGACAGCAAACACTGAAGCTTTCTTT | CASSQSWTANTEAFF
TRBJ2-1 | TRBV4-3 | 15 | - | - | TGCGCCAGCAGCCAGGGGGGTGAGTCGTGGGATGAGCAGTTCTTC | CASSQGGESWDEQFF
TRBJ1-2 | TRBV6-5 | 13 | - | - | TGTGCCAGCAGTTACTCCCGGAACTATGGCTACACCTTC | CASSYSRNYGYTF
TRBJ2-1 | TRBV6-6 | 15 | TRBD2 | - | TGTGCCAGCAGACCGACTAGCGGGGGGAACAATGAGCAGTTCTTC | CASRPTSGGNNEQFF
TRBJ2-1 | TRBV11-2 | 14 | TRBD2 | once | TGTGCCAGCAGCTTAGAACTAGCGTTGGTTGAGCAGTTCTTC | CASSLELALVEQFF
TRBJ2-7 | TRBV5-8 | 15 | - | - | TGTGCCAGCAGCCCCGGGTCGGACAGCTCCTACGAGCAGTACTTC | CASSPGSDSSYEQYF
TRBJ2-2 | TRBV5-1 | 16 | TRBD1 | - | TGCGCCAGCAGCCAGGGACAGGGGGCGAACACCGGGGAGCTGTTTTTT | CASSQGQGANTGELFF
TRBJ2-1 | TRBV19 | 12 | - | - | TGTGCCAGTAGTATTTGGCTGAACGAGCAGTTCTTC | CASSIWLNEQFF
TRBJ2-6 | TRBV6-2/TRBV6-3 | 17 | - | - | TGTGCCAGCAGTTACTCGGCCAGGGTCACTGGGGCCAACGTCCTGACTTTC | CASSYSARVTGANVLTF
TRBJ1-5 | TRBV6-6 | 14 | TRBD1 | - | TGTGCCAGCCATAACAGACAGGGCGGACAGCCCCAGCATTTT | CASHNRQGGQPQHF
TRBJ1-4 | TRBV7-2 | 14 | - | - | TGTGCCAGCAGTCGAGGGTCAACTAATGAAAAACTGTTTTTT | CASSRGSTNEKLFF
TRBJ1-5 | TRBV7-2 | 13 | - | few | TGTGCCAGCAGCCAAGAGCGGGGCCAGCCCCAGCATTTT | CASSQERGQPQHF
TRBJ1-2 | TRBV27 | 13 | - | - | TGTGCCAGCAGTTTATCGGGCTTTGGTGGCTACACCTTC | CASSLSGFGGYTF
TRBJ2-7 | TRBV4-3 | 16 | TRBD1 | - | TGCGCCAGCAGCCAAGACCCCGGGACAGAGTCCTACGAGCAGTACTTC | CASSQDPGTESYEQYF
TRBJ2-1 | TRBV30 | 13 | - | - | TGTGCCTGGAATTCGCCAGGGCCCAATGAGCAGTTCTTC | CAWNSPGPNEQFF
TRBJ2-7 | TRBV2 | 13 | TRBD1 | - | TGTGCCAGCAGAGGGGACAGCTTGGGCGAGCAGTACTTC | CASRGDSLGEQYF
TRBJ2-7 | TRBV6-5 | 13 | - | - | TGTGCCAGCAGTTGGGGGCCGATCTACGAGCAGTACTTC | CASSWGPIYEQYF
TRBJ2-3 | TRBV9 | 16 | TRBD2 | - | TGTGCCAGCAGCCCAACTAGCGGGGGAAATTCAGATACGCAGTATTTT | CASSPTSGGNSDTQYF
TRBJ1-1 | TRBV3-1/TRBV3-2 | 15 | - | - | TGTGCCAGCAGCCAAGAGCCCAGGGGTTACACTGAAGCTTTCTTT | CASSQEPRGYTEAFF
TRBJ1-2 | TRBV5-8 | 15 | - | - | TGTGCCAGCAGCTCTTCAGGGGCTCCTAGCTATGGCTACACCTTC | CASSSSGAPSYGYTF
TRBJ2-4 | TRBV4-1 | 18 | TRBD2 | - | TGCGCCAGCAGCCACCGACTAGCGGGGGGGCTTGACAAAAACATTCAGTACTTC | CASSHRLAGGLDKNIQYF
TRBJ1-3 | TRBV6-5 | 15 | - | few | TGTGCCAGCAGACGGGGAGAAACCTCTGGAAACACCATATATTTT | CASRRGETSGNTIYF
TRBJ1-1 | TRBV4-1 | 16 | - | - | TGCGCCAGCAGCTCCTATAACGACGGAGGAGGAACTGAAGCTTTCTTT | CASSSYNDGGGTEAFF
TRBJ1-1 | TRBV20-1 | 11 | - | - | TGCAGTGCTAGAAAGACAGAGGAAGCTTTCTTT | CSARKTEEAFF
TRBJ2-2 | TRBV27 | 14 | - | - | TGTGCCAGCAGTTTAGATCGGGGATCCGGGGAGCTGTTTTTT | CASSLDRGSGELFF
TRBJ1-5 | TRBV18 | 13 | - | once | TGTGCCAGCTCACCGGGCAGCAATCAGCCCCAGCATTTT | CASSPGSNQPQHF
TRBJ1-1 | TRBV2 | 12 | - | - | TGTGCCAGCAGGATCAGGGGAATCGAAGCTTTCTTT | CASRIRGIEAFF
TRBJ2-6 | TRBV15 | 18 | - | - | TGTGCCACCAGCAGAGATTTGTTACGGAGCTCCGGGGCCAACGTCCTGACTTTC | CATSRDLLRSSGANVLTF
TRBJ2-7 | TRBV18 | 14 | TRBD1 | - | TGTGCCAGCTCACCAGGTCAGGGGGACTACGAGCAGTACTTC | CASSPGQGDYEQYF
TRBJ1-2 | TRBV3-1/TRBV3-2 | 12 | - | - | TGTGCCAGCAGCCACCAAAGGGGAGGCTACACCTTC | CASSHQRGGYTF
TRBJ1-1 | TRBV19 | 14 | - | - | TGTGCCAGTAGTATCCGGACAGAGAACACTGAAGCTTTCTTT | CASSIRTENTEAFF
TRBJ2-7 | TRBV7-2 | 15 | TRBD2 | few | TGTGCCAGCAGCAAAGAGGCTCTAGCGGGGAACGAGCAGTACTTC | CASSKEALAGNEQYF
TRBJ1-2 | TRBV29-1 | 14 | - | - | TGCAGCGTTGCGTCATTGGGGGAGGACTATGGCTACACCTTC | CSVASLGEDYGYTF
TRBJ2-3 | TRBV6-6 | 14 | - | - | TGTGCCAGCAGCTCCGACAGGAGCACAGATACGCAGTATTTT | CASSSDRSTDTQYF
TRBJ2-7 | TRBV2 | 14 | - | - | TGTGCCAGCTGGCCACCAGGGTTAGGAGACGAGCAGTACTTC | CASWPPGLGDEQYF
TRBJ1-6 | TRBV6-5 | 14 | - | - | TGTGCCAGCAGGACAGTCCGGGCTAATTCACCCCTCCACTTT | CASRTVRANSPLHF
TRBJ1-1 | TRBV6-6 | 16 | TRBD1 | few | TGTGCCAGCAGTTACTTCCACGGACAGGGCGGCACTGAAGCTTTCTTT | CASSYFHGQGGTEAFF
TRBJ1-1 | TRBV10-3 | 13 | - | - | TGTGCCATCAGTGACGGGGGGAACACTGAAGCTTTCTTT | CAISDGGNTEAFF
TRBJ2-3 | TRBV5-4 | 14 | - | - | TGTGCCAGCAGCCTGGGGATGGAGGGAGATACGCAGTATTTT | CASSLGMEGDTQYF
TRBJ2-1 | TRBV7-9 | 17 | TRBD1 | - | TGTGCCAGCAGCTTTACCGCCGTCCGGACAGGGGGCAATGAGCAGTTCTTC | CASSFTAVRTGGNEQFF